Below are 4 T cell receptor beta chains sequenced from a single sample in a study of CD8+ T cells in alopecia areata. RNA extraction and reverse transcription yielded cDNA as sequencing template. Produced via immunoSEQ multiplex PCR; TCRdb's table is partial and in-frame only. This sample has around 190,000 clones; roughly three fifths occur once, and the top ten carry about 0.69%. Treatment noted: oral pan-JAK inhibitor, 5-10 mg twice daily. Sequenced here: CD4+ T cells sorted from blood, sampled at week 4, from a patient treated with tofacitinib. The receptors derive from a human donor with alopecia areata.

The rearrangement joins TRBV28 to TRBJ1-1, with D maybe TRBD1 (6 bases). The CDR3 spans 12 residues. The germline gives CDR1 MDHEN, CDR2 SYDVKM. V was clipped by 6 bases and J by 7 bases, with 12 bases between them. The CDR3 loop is CASRRDRIEAFF. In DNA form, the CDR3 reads TGTGCCAGCAGACGCGACAGGATTGAAGCTTTCTTT. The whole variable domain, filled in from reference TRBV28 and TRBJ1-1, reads DVKVTQSSRYLVKRTGEKVFLECVQDMDHENMFWYRQDPGLGLRLIYFSYDVKMKEKGDIPEGYSVSREKKERFSLILESASTNQTSMYLCASRRDRIEAFFGQGTRLTVV.

The chain's CDR3 is CASSPRDRVRGEQFF. The CDR3 DNA follows: TGCGCCAGCAGCCCAAGAGACAGGGTCCGCGGTGAGCAGTTCTTC. The chain is built from TRBV4-3 and TRBJ2-1; TRBD1 matches 7 bases. The J segment lost 9 bases and the V segment lost 4 bases, leaving 12 bases of the junction unmatched. The CDR3 runs to 15 residues. CDR1 is LGHNA and CDR2 is YSLEER in the germline V gene.

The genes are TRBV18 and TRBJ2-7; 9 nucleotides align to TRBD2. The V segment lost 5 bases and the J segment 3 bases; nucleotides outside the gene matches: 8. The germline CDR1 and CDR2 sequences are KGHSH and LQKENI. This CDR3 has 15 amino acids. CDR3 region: CASSEGPSGIYEQYF. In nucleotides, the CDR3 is TGTGCCAGCTCAGAGGGTCCTAGCGGGATCTACGAGCAGTACTTC.

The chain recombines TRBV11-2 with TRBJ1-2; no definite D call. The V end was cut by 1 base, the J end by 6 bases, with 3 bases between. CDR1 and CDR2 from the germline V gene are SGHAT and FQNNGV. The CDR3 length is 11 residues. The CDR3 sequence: CASSLVHGYTF. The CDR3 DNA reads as TGTGCCAGCAGCTTAGTGCATGGCTACACCTTC.